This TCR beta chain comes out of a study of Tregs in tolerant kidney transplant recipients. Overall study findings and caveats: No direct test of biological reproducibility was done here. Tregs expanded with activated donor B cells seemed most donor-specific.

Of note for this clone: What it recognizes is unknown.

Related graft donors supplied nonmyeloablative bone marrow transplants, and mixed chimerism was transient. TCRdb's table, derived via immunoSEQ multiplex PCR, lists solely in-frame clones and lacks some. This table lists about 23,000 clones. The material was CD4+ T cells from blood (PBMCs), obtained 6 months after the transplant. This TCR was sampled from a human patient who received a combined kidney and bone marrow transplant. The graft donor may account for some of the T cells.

The CDR3 loop is CASTLSGGPQETQYF. The sequenced part of the CDR3 DNA is TGTGCCAGCACCCTTAGCGGGGGGCCCCAAGAGACC. V is TRBV13 and J is TRBJ2-5; 10 nucleotides line up with TRBD2. The read comes to an end 3 residues before the CDR3 does, leaving the germline J gene to fill in the end. This CDR3 has 15 residues. The germline CDR1 and CDR2 sequences are PRHDT and FYEKMQ (reference sequence). The trim removed 7 bases at V and 1 base at J, leaving 6 bases unmatched.